Presented here are 3 T cell receptor beta chains from one specimen sequenced in a study of T cell responses to AZD1222 COVID-19 vaccine. Using immunoSEQ multiplex PCR, the repertoire was profiled, and TCRdb retains in-frame clones only, with some absent. Among 150,000 to 170,000 clones, 88% were seen once, and the ten largest hold around 3%. Material: peripheral blood, obtained on day 0 of AZD1222 vaccination. The receptors were gathered from an adult in good health.

This clone occurred once. The chain joins TRBV5-5 to TRBJ1-3; D is unresolved. Germline loops: CDR1 SGHKS, CDR2 YYEKEE (reference sequence). Trimming stripped 4 bases from V and 3 bases from J, with 11 bases between. The length of the CDR3 is 14 residues. In DNA, the CDR3 is TGTGCCAGCAGCCCCGGGAACCTTGGAAACACCATATATTTT. Its translation: CASSPGNLGNTIYF.

The chain recombines TRBV2 with TRBJ2-1; D is perhaps TRBD2 (6 bases). With 5 bases removed from V and 0 bases from J, the gap between germline ends came to 11 bases. This CDR3 is built from 15 residues. Germline lookup yields CDR1 SNHLY and CDR2 FYNNEI. Here the CDR3 reads CASSLRGSSYNEQFF. In DNA, the CDR3 is TGTGCCAGCAGTCTTCGGGGGAGCTCCTACAATGAGCAGTTCTTC.

The V and J genes are TRBV2 and TRBJ2-7; D unresolved. Trimming left V 5 bases short and J 4 bases short, with 9 bases between. The CDR3 covers 12 residues. The germline gives CDR1 SNHLY, CDR2 FYNNEI. CDR3: CASSLTEYEQYF. CDR3 in DNA: TGTGCCAGCAGTCTGACCGAATACGAGCAGTACTTC.